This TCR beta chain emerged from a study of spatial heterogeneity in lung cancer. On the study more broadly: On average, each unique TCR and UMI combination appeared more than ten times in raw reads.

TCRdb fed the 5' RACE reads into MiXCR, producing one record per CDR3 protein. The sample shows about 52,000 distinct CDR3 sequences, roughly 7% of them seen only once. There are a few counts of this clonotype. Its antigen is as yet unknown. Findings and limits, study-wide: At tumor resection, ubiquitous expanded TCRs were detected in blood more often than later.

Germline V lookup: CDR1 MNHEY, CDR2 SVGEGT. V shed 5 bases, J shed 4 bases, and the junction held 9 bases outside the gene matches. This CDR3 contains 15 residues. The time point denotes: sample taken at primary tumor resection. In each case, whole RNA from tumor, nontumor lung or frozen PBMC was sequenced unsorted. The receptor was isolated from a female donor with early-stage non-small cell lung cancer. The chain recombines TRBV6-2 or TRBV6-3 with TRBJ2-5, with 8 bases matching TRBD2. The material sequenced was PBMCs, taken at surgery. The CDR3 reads CASSQDGLARETQYF. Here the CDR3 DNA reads TGTGCCAGCAGTCAAGACGGACTAGCACGAGAGACCCAGTACTTC.